Given below is one T cell receptor (beta chain) in context. Assay used: immunoSEQ multiplex PCR; TCRdb lists only in-frame clones, some missing. Among fewer than 400,000 clones, around 87% were seen once, and the ten largest hold about 3%. This record comes from a study of blood T cell repertoires in COVID-19. In the study overall: Nucleic acid was either cDNA or gDNA, and it came from T cells, B-cell-depleted T cells, or PBMCs.

There are 13 residues in the CDR3. Trimming shortened V by 2 bases and J by 11 bases, and 10 bases separated the two germline ends. Germline V CDR1 and CDR2: MNHEY, SVGAGI. The J gene is TRBJ1-6, the V gene TRBV6-5; the D gene is possibly TRBD1 (5 bases). The origin of this receptor is a human donor in a cohort sampled during active COVID-19. What was sequenced was peripheral blood. The CDR3 region has the DNA TGTGCCAGCAGTTACACCAACAGGACACCCCTCCACTTT. This encodes CASSYTNRTPLHF.